This entry lists 21 T cell receptor beta chains sequenced from one sample in a study of T cells in tuberculosis. Repertoires were generated with immunoSEQ multiplex PCR, while TCRdb's copy carries only in-frame clones and drops some. The repertoire holds some 40,000 clones, with roughly 94% as singletons. As for time point: new active TB diagnosis, blood taken before or within 7 days of starting treatment. The input for sequencing was PBMCs, taken at tuberculosis diagnosis. These TCRs come from an adult with tuberculosis.

The chain links TRBV27 to TRBJ1-1, with 7 nucleotides matching TRBD1. J was trimmed by 0 bases and V by 4 bases; bases with no gene match: 2. CDR1 is MNHEY and CDR2 is SMNVEV in the germline V gene (reference sequence). This CDR3 has 14 amino acids. The CDR3 DNA follows: TGTGCCAGCAGTTCGGGACAGATGAACACTGAAGCTTTCTTT. Its translation: CASSSGQMNTEAFF.

The chain recombines TRBV5-1 with TRBJ1-2; the match to TRBD1 covers 11 bases. The V segment lost 4 bases and the J segment 6 bases; nucleotides outside the gene matches: 14. Germline V gene sequence: CDR1 SGHRS, CDR2 YFSETQ. The CDR3 has 17 amino acids. The CDR3 DNA sequence: TGCGCCAGCAGCCTCCGCCTTATGGACAGGGGGCGGGATGGCTACACCTTC. Translating gives CASSLRLMDRGRDGYTF.

This chain connects TRBV28 to TRBJ2-3, with TRBD2 matching over 9 bases. Germline V gene lookup returns CDR1 MDHEN and CDR2 SYDVKM. The CDR3 loop spans 19 amino acids. V lost 3 bases to trimming and J lost 0 bases; unmatched junction nucleotides: 13. The CDR3 region has the DNA TGTGCCAGCAGTTTGCGTGGTAGCGGGGGACATACTAGCACAGATACGCAGTATTTT. It translates to CASSLRGSGGHTSTDTQYF.

V is TRBV5-6 and J is TRBJ2-3, with 7 bases matching TRBD1. The CDR3 loop spans 15 amino acids. The J segment lost 3 bases and the V segment lost 0 bases, leaving 4 bases of the junction unmatched. CDR1 and CDR2 (germline): SGHDT, YYEEEE. CDR3 bases: TGTGCCAGCAGCTTGGGACAGGGTAGTACAGATACGCAGTATTTT. It specifies CASSLGQGSTDTQYF.

The chain joins TRBV10-2 to TRBJ1-2, with D hard to call. The length of the CDR3 is 14 residues. Germline values: CDR1 WSHSY, CDR2 SAAADI. V dropped 0 bases and J dropped 7 bases, with 12 bases sitting between them. CDR3 DNA: TGCGCCAGCAGTGAGTCGACTCTTTCTGGTGGCTACACCTTC. Protein: CASSESTLSGGYTF.

This chain's CDR3 is CASSSENRGHNSPLHF. CDR3 sequence (DNA): TGTGCCAGCAGCTCAGAAAACAGGGGGCACAATTCACCCCTCCACTTT. The J gene is TRBJ1-6, the V gene TRBV5-6; 9 nucleotides agree with TRBD1. Looked up from germline, CDR1 is SGHDT and CDR2 is YYEEEE. The CDR3 totals 16 residues. V trimming: 3 bases; J trimming: 7 bases; junction bases outside the gene matches: 8.

The chain has TRBV9 and TRBJ2-3; no clear D gene. The CDR3 is 14 residues long. The germline CDR1 and CDR2 sequences are SGDLS and YYNGEE. V was pared by 0 bases and J by 6 bases, with 11 bases between. CDR3 sequence reads: CASSVASPVDTQYF. CDR3 sequence (DNA): TGTGCCAGCAGCGTAGCATCTCCGGTGGATACGCAGTATTTT.

J is TRBJ2-7 and V is TRBV5-1; weak D call: TRBD2 (5 bases). The CDR3 sequence is 12 residues long. Germline loops: CDR1 SGHRS, CDR2 YFSETQ. V gave up 8 bases and J gave up 2 bases, with 11 bases separating them. The chain's CDR3 is CARPDGTYEQYF. As DNA, the CDR3 is TGCGCCAGACCTGACGGGACCTACGAGCAGTACTTC.

V usage is TRBV9 and J usage is TRBJ1-1, with unresolved D. From germline, CDR1 is SGDLS and CDR2 YYNGEE. The CDR3 spans 16 residues. Between the trimmed V and J ends, which lost 1 base and 0 bases, there was a span of 13 bases. This CDR3 is CASSVISRRLNTEAFF. CDR3 DNA: TGTGCCAGCAGCGTAATCTCCCGCAGATTGAACACTGAAGCTTTCTTT.

This chain joins TRBV27 and TRBJ1-6; D may be TRBD1 (5 bases). Trimming shortened V by 3 bases and J by 7 bases, and 7 bases separated the two germline ends. The CDR3 has 13 amino acids. The germline gives CDR1 MNHEY, CDR2 SMNVEV (reference sequence). As DNA, the CDR3 is TGTGCCAGCAGTTTGCCAGGGAATTCACCCCTCCACTTT. This sequence encodes CASSLPGNSPLHF.

The rearrangement links TRBV5-1 to TRBJ1-3; no firm D call. CDR1 and CDR2 (germline): SGHRS, YFSETQ. Trimming left V 4 bases short and J 0 bases short, with 17 bases between. CDR3 length: 17 residues. CDR3 in amino acids: CASSPRTTESSGNTIYF. DNA for the CDR3: TGCGCCAGCAGCCCCCGCACGACGGAGAGCTCTGGAAACACCATATATTTT. The full variable domain, completed using reference TRBV5-1 and TRBJ1-3, is KAGVTQTPRYLIKTRGQQVTLSCSPISGHRSVSWYQQTPGQGLQFLFEYFSETQRNKGNFPGRFSGRQFSNSRSEMNVSTLELGDSALYLCASSPRTTESSGNTIYFGEGSWLTVV.

The chain joins TRBV6-5 to TRBJ1-1, with D perhaps matching TRBD1 (6 bases). The germline V gene has CDR1 MNHEY and CDR2 SVGAGI. V shed 6 bases and J shed 8 bases, with 16 bases lying between them. The CDR3 is made up of 13 amino acids. The CDR3 DNA is TGTGCCAGCAGCAGGGACACGCCGCACGAAGCTTTCTTT. Translating it yields CASSRDTPHEAFF.

This rearrangement joins TRBV5-1 to TRBJ2-6, with D unclear. This CDR3 spans 16 amino acids. V was shortened by 0 bases and J by 0 bases, with 7 bases between the two germline ends. CDR1 and CDR2 from the germline V gene are SGHRS and YFSETQ. This CDR3 reads CASSLAHSSGANVLTF. The CDR3 region has the DNA TGCGCCAGCAGCTTGGCTCACAGCTCTGGGGCCAACGTCCTGACTTTC.

The table lists this clone with a count of one. The V gene is TRBV13, the J gene TRBJ1-6, with TRBD1 matching over 8 bases. Germline loops: CDR1 PRHDT, CDR2 FYEKMQ (reference sequence). After removal of 7 bases from V and 11 bases from J, the junction contained 7 bases not matched to a gene. The CDR3 runs 13 residues. The DNA for the CDR3 is TGTGCCAGCACCGGACAGGGAGGTCCACCCCTCCACTTT. Its translation is CASTGQGGPPLHF.

This chain joins TRBV19 and TRBJ1-1, with D tentatively TRBD1 (6 bases). Looked up from germline, CDR1 is LNHDA and CDR2 is SQIVND (reference sequence). Trimming pared 4 bases from V and 4 bases from J, leaving 22 bases between. The CDR3 runs to 17 residues. The CDR3 here is CASSNTTFTGTVTEAFF. DNA of the CDR3: TGTGCCAGTAGTAACACGACTTTTACAGGGACGGTCACTGAAGCTTTCTTT.

The rearrangement joins TRBV19 to TRBJ1-5; 7 bases match TRBD1. This CDR3 is 16 amino acids long. The germline gives CDR1 LNHDA, CDR2 SQIVND (reference sequence). V gave up 5 bases and J gave up 4 bases; unmatched junction bases: 11. This CDR3 reads CASSLPLGQRNQPQHF. CDR3 DNA sequence: TGTGCCAGTAGTCTTCCCTTGGGACAGAGGAATCAGCCCCAGCATTTT.

The rearrangement links TRBV28 to TRBJ1-2; D is unclear. V was cut by 10 bases and J by 2 bases, with 8 bases left in between. Per germline, CDR1 MDHEN and CDR2 SYDVKM. The CDR3 is 11 residues long. DNA for the CDR3: TGTGCCACCTCAGGCAACTATGGCTACACCTTC. Protein sequence: CATSGNYGYTF.

The DNA for the CDR3 is TGTGCCAGCAGTGTTTCGGTGGCGGCCTACGAGCAGTACTTC. Protein: CASSVSVAAYEQYF. This chain uses TRBV6-1 with TRBJ2-7; D gene uncertain. Germline assignment: CDR1 MNHNS and CDR2 SASEGT. The CDR3 spans 14 residues. Trimming took 4 bases from V and 2 from J, leaving 12 bases between them.

The chain has TRBV19 and TRBJ2-3, with D possibly being TRBD1 (6 bases). The CDR3 totals 14 residues. Germline V gene lookup returns CDR1 LNHDA and CDR2 SQIVND (reference sequence). V shed 3 bases and J shed 0 bases, with 7 bases lying between them. CDR3 in DNA: TGTGCCAGTAGTATCAGGGGTAGCACAGATACGCAGTATTTT. Its protein product is CASSIRGSTDTQYF.

CDR3 bases: TGTGCCTGGAGTATCCTCGGACTGAAAGAGACCCAGTACTTC. This encodes CAWSILGLKETQYF. This chain joins TRBV30 and TRBJ2-5; D might be TRBD2 (5 bases). Trimming removed 2 bases from V and 3 bases from J, with 13 bases in between. The CDR3 consists of 14 residues. Germline CDR1 and CDR2: GTSNPN and SVGIG (reference sequence). Variable domain in full (rest from reference TRBV30 and TRBJ2-5): SQTIHQWPATLVQPVGSPLSLECTVEGTSNPNLYWYRQAAGRGLQLLFYSVGIGQISSEVPQNLSASRPQDRQFILSSKKLLLSDSGFYLCAWSILGLKETQYFGPGTRLLVL.

The genes are TRBV2 and TRBJ2-3, with a tentative D call TRBD1 (6 bases). There are 15 residues in the CDR3. V lost 0 bases and J 7 bases, leaving 14 bases between the germline ends. Per the germline V gene, CDR1 is SNHLY and CDR2 is FYNNEI. Here the CDR3 reads CASSEAGAGYNTQYF. DNA of the CDR3: TGTGCCAGCAGTGAAGCGGGGGCAGGCTACAATACGCAGTATTTT.